The next 21 T cell receptor beta chains were all read from a single sample in a study of blood T cell repertoires in COVID-19. TCRdb keeps only in-frame clones here, not all; method: immunoSEQ multiplex PCR. The sample contains fewer than 300,000 clones, 70% to 90% of which appear only once. Sequencing was done on a sample of PBMCs or T cells enriched from blood (not recorded which). The source is a man between 18 and 29 years old who had recovered from COVID-19.

DNA for the CDR3: TGTGCCTGGAGTGTAGCGGCAGGTGATCAGCCCCAGCATTTT. This sequence encodes CAWSVAAGDQPQHF. The chain carries TRBV30 and TRBJ1-5; D unresolved. Trimming stripped 0 bases from V and 5 bases from J, with 11 bases between. CDR3 size: 14 residues. Germline values: CDR1 GTSNPN, CDR2 SVGIG (reference sequence).

The chain employs TRBV10-3 and TRBJ2-7, with D possibly being TRBD2 (6 bases). Trimming removed 11 bases at V and 2 bases at J, with 16 bases between. CDR1 ENHRY and CDR2 SYGVKD come from the germline V gene. The CDR3 consists of 13 residues. The CDR3, as DNA: TGTGCCGCCGGGACTCCAATGACCTACGAGCAGTACTTC. Protein sequence: CAAGTPMTYEQYF.

The genes are TRBV5-5 and TRBJ2-1; D is possibly TRBD1 (6 bases). Germline loops: CDR1 SGHKS, CDR2 YYEKEE (reference sequence). There are 15 residues in the CDR3. Trimming removed 1 base from V and 12 bases from J, with 20 bases in between. In DNA form, the CDR3 reads TGTGCCAGCAGCTTGAACCCCAACCGAGGGGACATGCAGTTCTTC. Residues: CASSLNPNRGDMQFF.

DNA for the CDR3: TGTGCCAGCCGCCCCGACAGCCAACAAGAGACCCAGTACTTC. This translates into CASRPDSQQETQYF. The rearrangement uses TRBV5-4 and TRBJ2-5, with D possibly TRBD1 on 5 matching bases. Germline loops: CDR1 SGHNT, CDR2 YYREEE (reference sequence). V was pared by 7 bases and J by 2 bases, with 15 bases between. CDR3 size: 14 residues.

This chain connects TRBV3-1 (or the pseudogene TRBV3-2) to TRBJ2-7; possibly TRBD2 for D (5 bases). Germline V lookup: CDR1 LGHDT, CDR2 YNNKEL (reference sequence). The CDR3 totals 13 residues. Trimming cost V 3 bases and J 4 bases, with 10 bases left between them. The CDR3 nucleotides read TGTGCCAGCAGCCACGCCGGGAAATACGAGCAGTACTTC. Protein sequence: CASSHAGKYEQYF.

The V gene is TRBV25-1, the J gene TRBJ2-1; 9 bases agree with TRBD2. The CDR3 spans 15 residues. The germline V gene has CDR1 MGHDK and CDR2 SYGVNS. Trimming removed 1 base from V and 8 bases from J; junction bases left unmatched: 6. In DNA form, the CDR3 reads TGTGCCAGCAGTGAATGGGGCGGGAGGGCCGATGAGCAGTTCTTC. It is translated as CASSEWGGRADEQFF.

This clone was seen a handful of times. The genes are TRBV20-1 and TRBJ2-7; TRBD1 matches at 9 bases. Germline loops: CDR1 DFQATT, CDR2 SNEGSKA (reference sequence). The CDR3 consists of 13 residues. V was clipped by 3 bases and J by 7 bases; unmatched bases: 7. The CDR3 protein is CSASGQGIGEQYF. CDR3 in DNA: TGCAGTGCTAGTGGACAGGGGATTGGGGAGCAGTACTTC.

The V and J genes are TRBV2 and TRBJ2-1; 9 bases line up with TRBD2. The junction had 4 bases not matched to a gene; V was cut back by 6 bases and J by 1 base. Germline values: CDR1 SNHLY, CDR2 FYNNEI. The CDR3 is made up of 15 amino acids. CDR3 DNA sequence: TGTGCCAGCAGACTCAGCGGGGGGTCCTACAATGAGCAGTTCTTC. Translation gives CASRLSGGSYNEQFF.

The chain couples TRBV28 to TRBJ2-7, with TRBD1 identical over 7 bases. This CDR3 region has 14 residues. V shed 5 bases and J 1 base; nucleotides not matched to a gene: 5. Germline V gives CDR1 MDHEN, CDR2 SYDVKM. CDR3 residues: CASSNPGQSYEQYF. In nucleotides, the CDR3 is TGTGCCAGCAGTAACCCGGGACAGTCCTACGAGCAGTACTTC.

This clone appeared a single time. The chain couples TRBV10-3 to TRBJ2-7; 7 bases fit TRBD1. CDR3 length: 12 amino acids. After removal of 8 bases from V and 4 bases from J, the junction contained 5 bases not matched to a gene. Germline assignment: CDR1 ENHRY and CDR2 SYGVKD. The DNA of the CDR3 is TGTGCCATCTCCGGACAGGCGTACGAGCAGTACTTC. Encoded protein: CAISGQAYEQYF.

This clone was detected only once. The V gene is TRBV24-1, the J gene TRBJ2-1; no clear D. Looked up from germline, CDR1 is KGHDR and CDR2 is SFDVKD. V lost 1 base and J 0 bases, leaving 9 bases between the germline ends. The CDR3 runs 16 residues. The CDR3 region has the DNA TGTGCCACCAGTGATTTCCCGATGAGCTCCTACAATGAGCAGTTCTTC. Protein product: CATSDFPMSSYNEQFF.

The chain links TRBV15 to TRBJ1-4; TRBD1 aligns across 7 bases. Germline assignment: CDR1 LNHNV and CDR2 YYDKDF (reference sequence). The CDR3 consists of 15 residues. V trimming: 1 base; J trimming: 8 bases; junction bases outside the gene matches: 7. The DNA for the CDR3 is TGTGCCACCAGCAGAGCGGGCAGGGGGGACGAAAAACTGTTTTTT. Translation gives CATSRAGRGDEKLFF.

The J gene is TRBJ2-5, the V gene TRBV19; maybe TRBD1 (6 bases). V dropped 4 bases and J dropped 5 bases, with 17 bases sitting between them. Germline V gene lookup returns CDR1 LNHDA and CDR2 SQIVND (reference sequence). This CDR3 is 15 amino acids long. The CDR3 sequence is CASSNMGAGGETQYF. The DNA for the CDR3 is TGTGCCAGTAGTAATATGGGGGCCGGCGGGGAGACCCAGTACTTC.

The chain recombines TRBV11-2 with TRBJ1-1; 7 bases line up with TRBD1. In germline, CDR1 is SGHAT, CDR2 FQNNGV. The CDR3 contains 14 residues. The V and J ends lost 4 bases and 1 base, in that order; junction bases with no gene match: 3. In DNA, the CDR3 is TGTGCCAGCAGCTCCAGACAGGGGAACACTGAAGCTTTCTTT. The encoded protein is CASSSRQGNTEAFF.

V usage is TRBV4-1 and J usage is TRBJ1-2, with D hard to call. The germline gives CDR1 MGHRA, CDR2 YSYEKL. The CDR3 length is 16 residues. Trimming removed 4 bases at V and 1 base at J, with 16 bases between. The CDR3 sequence is CASSPDPLRGNYGYTF. The CDR3 region has the DNA TGCGCCAGCAGCCCGGACCCTCTACGGGGTAACTATGGCTACACCTTC.

The CDR3 sequence: CASSGRDRNASSEAFF. CDR3 in DNA: TGTGCCAGCAGTGGAAGAGACAGGAATGCCTCTTCTGAAGCTTTCTTT. V and J are TRBV6-9 and TRBJ1-1, with a possible D match to TRBD1 (6 bases). In germline, CDR1 is MNHGY, CDR2 SVAAGI. The CDR3 loop spans 16 amino acids. V was cut by 5 bases and J by 6 bases, with 22 bases left in between.

V is TRBV19 and J is TRBJ2-7; TRBD1 might be the D (6 bases). Germline loops: CDR1 LNHDA, CDR2 SQIVND (reference sequence). Trimming took off 6 bases at V and 2 bases at J, with 14 bases between the two ends. The CDR3 runs to 14 residues. This CDR3 is CASRKKTGTYEQYF. In DNA form, the CDR3 reads TGTGCCAGTAGGAAAAAGACAGGAACCTACGAGCAGTACTTC.

The J gene is TRBJ1-2, the V gene TRBV7-9; D gene uncertain. Germline V gives CDR1 SEHNR, CDR2 FQNEAQ (reference sequence). The V and J ends lost 5 bases and 6 bases respectively, with 13 bases between them. This CDR3 is 13 amino acids long. The CDR3 region is CASSETDLNGYTF. The CDR3 region has the DNA TGTGCCAGCAGCGAAACAGATTTAAATGGCTACACCTTC.

The chain joins TRBV25-1 to TRBJ1-2; unclear D gene. V was trimmed by 4 bases and J by 3 bases, leaving 6 bases between them. The V gene's germline CDR1 is MGHDK and CDR2 SYGVNS. The CDR3 totals 12 residues. CDR3 sequence (DNA): TGTGCCAGCAGTGCCGGTCACTATGGCTACACCTTC. This gives the protein CASSAGHYGYTF.

A single count supports this clone. V gene TRBV28 combines with J gene TRBJ2-1; no definite D call. The CDR3 covers 13 residues. V was cut by 7 bases and J by 2 bases, with 9 bases left in between. CDR1 MDHEN and CDR2 SYDVKM come from the germline V gene. CDR3 residues: CASTFSPYNEQFF. The DNA of the CDR3 is TGTGCCAGCACCTTTAGCCCCTACAATGAGCAGTTCTTC.

The chain has TRBV2 and TRBJ1-2, with TRBD1 identical over 7 bases. The germline V gene encodes CDR1 SNHLY and CDR2 FYNNEI. Unmatched junction bases numbered 6, after V lost 1 base and J lost 4 bases. This CDR3 is built from 15 residues. The CDR3 DNA reads as TGTGCCAGCAGTGAAGGACAGGGTCTCGGCTATGGCTACACCTTC. It yields the protein CASSEGQGLGYGYTF.